Listed here are 22 T cell receptor beta chains from one sample, sequenced in a study of blood T cell repertoires in COVID-19 (dated by TCRdb to 2020 to 2022). Libraries were built with the immunoSEQ multiplex PCR assay. The table was pulled from immuneACCESS by TCRdb, which kept in-frame rearrangements only. Such tables lose some clones; where checked, under half of the loss comes from unresolved V genes, and the rest has no known cause. For this sample there are about 45,000 clones; approximately 83% appear just once. The ten largest clones add up to roughly 8% of the sample. Sequenced material: peripheral blood. The receptor source for this set is a man older than 75 in a cohort sampled during active COVID-19.

The V call is TRBV5-6, the J call TRBJ2-5, with a weak D call TRBD1 (5 bases). V dropped 1 base and J dropped 4 bases, with 8 bases sitting between them. The CDR3 contains 13 residues. Germline values: CDR1 SGHDT, CDR2 YYEEEE. In DNA form, the CDR3 reads TGTGCCAGCAGCTTGCGTCAGGGAGAGACCCAGTACTTC. This codes for CASSLRQGETQYF.

The CDR3 DNA reads as TGTGCCAGCAGCTCGACGACAGGGGGCTTTGGCTACACCTTC. Residues: CASSSTTGGFGYTF. The chain is built from TRBV5-4 and TRBJ1-2; 10 nucleotides align to TRBD1. The V segment lost 3 bases and the J segment 7 bases; nucleotides outside the gene matches: 6. From germline, CDR1 is SGHNT and CDR2 YYREEE (reference sequence). This CDR3 comprises 14 residues. The entire variable domain, with the rest obtained from reference TRBV5-4 and TRBJ1-2, is as follows: ETGVTQSPTHLIKTRGQQVTLRCSSQSGHNTVSWYQQALGQGPQFIFQYYREEENGRGNFPPRFSGLQFPNYSSELNVNALELDDSALYLCASSSTTGGFGYTFGSGTRLTVV.

The chain uses TRBV19 and TRBJ1-2; 9 positions match TRBD1. CDR3 length equals 14 residues. Trimming at V came to 4 bases and at J to 8 bases, leaving 8 bases not matched to a gene. Germline CDR1 and CDR2: LNHDA and SQIVND (reference sequence). The CDR3 DNA reads TGTGCCAGTAGTAGGCGCCGGGACAGGGTCGGCTACACCTTC. It yields the protein CASSRRRDRVGYTF.

This chain links TRBV12-3 or TRBV12-4 with TRBJ2-5, with D unresolved. There are 11 residues in the CDR3. Trimming took off 4 bases at V and 4 bases at J, with 4 bases between the two ends. CDR3 loop: CASSSVETQYF. The CDR3 coding sequence is TGTGCCAGCAGTTCGGTAGAGACCCAGTACTTC.

This clone was recorded once. The V and J genes are TRBV6-2 or TRBV6-3 and TRBJ2-7; 8 bases are shared with TRBD2. Unmatched junction bases numbered 17, after V lost 0 bases and J lost 4 bases. The CDR3 is 19 amino acids. CDR1 MNHEY and CDR2 SVGEGT come from the germline V gene. The CDR3 coding sequence is TGTGCCAGCAGTTACTCCACCGAACTACTAGGCGGGAGGAGGTACGAGCAGTACTTC. Translating gives CASSYSTELLGGRRYEQYF.

The rearrangement uses TRBV28 and TRBJ2-7, with D perhaps matching TRBD1 (5 bases). The CDR3 spans 13 residues. Germline V gives CDR1 MDHEN, CDR2 SYDVKM. V was pared by 1 base and J by 5 bases, with 9 bases between. The CDR3 sequence is CASSLSGRDEQYF. CDR3 nucleotide sequence: TGTGCCAGCAGTTTATCGGGCAGGGACGAGCAGTACTTC.

Worth noting for this clone: The same CDR3 can be traced to other DNA sequences in this sample. The CDR3 coding sequence is TGTGCCAGTAGCAGGGACAGGGCTTACGAGCAGTACTTC. It encodes CASSRDRAYEQYF. This chain joins TRBV19 and TRBJ2-7; 9 nucleotides line up with TRBD1. CDR3 size: 13 residues. Trimming took 6 bases from V and 4 from J; bases not matched to a gene: 4. The germline gives CDR1 LNHDA, CDR2 SQIVND (reference sequence).

V is TRBV27 and J is TRBJ2-1; 11 bases line up with TRBD2. V was pared by 9 bases and J by 7 bases, with 8 bases of the junction left unmatched. The CDR3 runs 14 residues. From germline, CDR1 is MNHEY and CDR2 SMNVEV (reference sequence). The CDR3 bases are TGTGCCAGTATGACTAGCGGGATTATTAATGAGCAGTTCTTC. It yields the protein CASMTSGIINEQFF.

The V gene is TRBV24-1, the J gene TRBJ1-6; no reliable D call. In germline, CDR1 is KGHDR, CDR2 SFDVKD. V lost 3 bases and J lost 9, with 11 bases in between. CDR3 length equals 14 residues. The CDR3 protein is CATSDGEVGSPLHF. CDR3 DNA: TGTGCCACCAGTGATGGGGAGGTTGGTTCACCCCTCCACTTT.

The chain couples TRBV18 to TRBJ1-2; no clear D. Trimming removed 3 bases at V and 1 base at J, with 6 bases between. Looked up from germline, CDR1 is KGHSH and CDR2 is LQKENI. CDR3 length: 13 residues. CDR3 amino acids: CASSPGNNYGYTF. The DNA for the CDR3 is TGTGCCAGCTCACCGGGCAATAACTATGGCTACACCTTC.

The V call is TRBV27, the J call TRBJ2-7, with 8 nucleotides matching TRBD1. This CDR3 contains 13 residues. Germline loops: CDR1 MNHEY, CDR2 SMNVEV (reference sequence). The V segment lost 5 bases and the J segment 9 bases; nucleotides outside the gene matches: 9. CDR3 loop: CASSNTPGGVQYF. The CDR3 region has the DNA TGTGCCAGCAGTAACACTCCAGGGGGCGTGCAGTACTTC.

In its sample, this clone was seen a few times. The chain has TRBV30 and TRBJ1-5; D gene ambiguous. V was clipped by 2 bases and J by 0 bases, with 11 bases between them. Germline V gives CDR1 GTSNPN, CDR2 SVGIG (reference sequence). This CDR3 has 15 amino acids. CDR3 in amino acids: CAWSNGDISNQPQHF. In DNA form, the CDR3 reads TGTGCCTGGAGTAACGGGGATATTAGCAATCAGCCCCAGCATTTT.

This chain uses TRBV5-1 with TRBJ2-1, with TRBD1 matching 11 bases. This CDR3 contains 14 residues. Per the germline V gene, CDR1 is SGHRS and CDR2 is YFSETQ. The V segment lost 4 bases and the J segment 6 bases; nucleotides outside the gene matches: 3. The CDR3 loop is CASSKGTGGNEQFF. CDR3 in DNA: TGCGCCAGCAGCAAGGGGACAGGGGGCAATGAGCAGTTCTTC.

The chain employs TRBV27 and TRBJ1-4, with D possibly being TRBD1 (5 bases). V was clipped by 1 base and J by 1 base, with 7 bases between them. The germline V gene encodes CDR1 MNHEY and CDR2 SMNVEV (reference sequence). The CDR3 has 15 residues. Here the CDR3 DNA reads TGTGCCAGCAGTTTATGGGGGGAAACTAATGAAAAACTGTTTTTT. Protein sequence: CASSLWGETNEKLFF.

This clone was seen just once. The CDR3: CASSPQGGGPQPQHF. The CDR3 DNA is TGTGCCAGCAGCCCTCAGGGAGGGGGGCCTCAGCCCCAGCATTTT. The chain employs TRBV7-9 and TRBJ1-5; D possibly corresponds to TRBD1 (6 bases). CDR3 size: 15 residues. V lost 5 bases to trimming and J lost 6 bases, with 17 bases between them. Germline CDR1 and CDR2: SEHNR and FQNEAQ (reference sequence).

The rearrangement uses TRBV5-1 and TRBJ2-1; 8 bases are shared with TRBD2. The V segment lost 4 bases and the J segment 3 bases; nucleotides outside the gene matches: 6. Looked up from germline, CDR1 is SGHRS and CDR2 is YFSETQ. The CDR3 extends over 15 amino acids. DNA of the CDR3: TGCGCCAGCAGCCCGACTAGCGCGTTCTACAATGAGCAGTTCTTC. Translated: CASSPTSAFYNEQFF.

The rearrangement joins TRBV19 to TRBJ2-7; D may be TRBD1 (6 bases). This CDR3 region has 13 residues. V dropped 9 bases and J dropped 3 bases, with 15 bases sitting between them. Germline V gene data show CDR1 as LNHDA and CDR2 as SQIVND (reference sequence). CDR3 in amino acids: CAREQGQGYEQYF. For the CDR3, the DNA is TGTGCCAGGGAACAGGGCCAGGGCTACGAGCAGTACTTC. Together with reference TRBV19 and TRBJ2-7, the CDR3 gives the full variable domain: DGGITQSPKYLFRKEGQNVTLSCEQNLNHDAMYWYRQDPGQGLRLIYYSQIVNDFQKGDIAEGYSVSREKKESFPLTVTSAQKNPTAFYLCAREQGQGYEQYFGPGTRLTVT.

The chain is built from TRBV7-2 and TRBJ2-7; no clear D. V gave up 2 bases and J gave up 3 bases, with 8 bases separating them. From germline, CDR1 is SGHTA and CDR2 FQGNSA. The CDR3 is made up of 13 amino acids. CDR3 protein: CASSLFSRYEQYF. The CDR3 coding sequence is TGTGCCAGCAGCTTATTTTCCCGCTACGAGCAGTACTTC.

The chain employs TRBV2 and TRBJ2-5; D remains unclear. V lost 3 bases, J lost 4 bases, and 6 bases lay in between. The CDR3 totals 12 residues. CDR1 is SNHLY, CDR2 FYNNEI, per germline. CDR3 loop: CASSDQVETQYF. For the CDR3, the DNA is TGTGCCAGCAGTGATCAGGTAGAGACCCAGTACTTC. Using reference TRBV2 and TRBJ2-5 for the parts outside the CDR3, the full variable domain is EPEVTQTPSHQVTQMGQEVILRCVPISNHLYFYWYRQILGQKVEFLVSFYNNEISEKSEIFDDQFSVERPDGSNFTLKIRSTKLEDSAMYFCASSDQVETQYFGPGTRLLVL.

This clone was found once. V is TRBV7-9 and J is TRBJ2-3; 12 positions agree with TRBD1. Germline-derived CDR1 and CDR2 are SEHNR and FQNEAQ (reference sequence). V gave up 2 bases and J gave up 4 bases; unmatched junction bases: 7. This CDR3 is 17 amino acids long. CDR3: CASSLSPGQGASDTQYF. The DNA for the CDR3 is TGTGCCAGCAGCTTATCACCGGGACAGGGGGCCTCAGATACGCAGTATTTT.

This chain uses TRBV2 with TRBJ2-7; D is uncertain. The CDR3 loop spans 11 amino acids. The V end lost 8 bases, the J end lost 8 bases, and 13 bases lay between the germline ends. Germline CDR1 SNHLY, CDR2 FYNNEI. CDR3 coding DNA: TGTGCCAGCCTATTTCGCGGCAAGCAGTACTTC. It translates to CASLFRGKQYF.

The chain links TRBV9 to TRBJ2-3; D may be TRBD1 (7 bases). CDR3 size: 14 residues. In germline, CDR1 is SGDLS, CDR2 YYNGEE. V was clipped by 4 bases and J by 2 bases, with 11 bases between them. The CDR3 here is CASSSRGATDTQYF. The CDR3 nucleotides are TGTGCCAGCAGCTCCAGGGGGGCCACAGATACGCAGTATTTT.